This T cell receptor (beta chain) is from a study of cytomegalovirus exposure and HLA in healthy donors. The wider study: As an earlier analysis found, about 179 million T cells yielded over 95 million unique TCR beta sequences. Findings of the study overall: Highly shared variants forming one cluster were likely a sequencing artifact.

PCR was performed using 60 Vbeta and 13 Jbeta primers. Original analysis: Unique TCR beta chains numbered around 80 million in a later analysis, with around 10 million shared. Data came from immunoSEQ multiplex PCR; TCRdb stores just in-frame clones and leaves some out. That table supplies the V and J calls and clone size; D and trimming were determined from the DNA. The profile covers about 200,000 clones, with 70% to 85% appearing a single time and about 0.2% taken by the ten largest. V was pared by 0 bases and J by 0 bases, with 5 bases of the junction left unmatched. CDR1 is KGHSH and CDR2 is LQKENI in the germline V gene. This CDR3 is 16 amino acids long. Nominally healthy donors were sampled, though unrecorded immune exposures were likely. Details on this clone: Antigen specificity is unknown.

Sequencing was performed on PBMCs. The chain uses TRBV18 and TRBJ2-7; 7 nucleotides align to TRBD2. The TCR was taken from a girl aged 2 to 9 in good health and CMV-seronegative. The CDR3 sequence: CASSPPRGRASYEQYF. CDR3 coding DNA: TGTGCCAGCTCACCACCACGAGGGAGGGCCTCCTACGAGCAGTACTTC.